One sample yielded the 22 T cell receptor beta chains listed below, sequenced in a study of TIL therapy for anti-PD-1-resistant metastatic lung cancer. The time point here: pre-treatment sample, taken before nivolumab and TIL therapy. The libraries were made with immunoSEQ v3. The repertoire was sequenced with immunoSEQ multiplex PCR; TCRdb's copy has only in-frame clones and lacks some. The sample includes approximately 47,000 clones, approximately 83% seen only once; the top ten take less than 6%. The sequenced sample was blood, obtained at baseline. These receptors all stem from a person between 25 and 80 years old with non-small cell lung cancer.

This clone is a singleton in its sample. The genes are TRBV5-1 and TRBJ2-1, with D perhaps TRBD1 (6 bases). The CDR3 length is 14 residues. Trimming took 3 bases from V and 8 from J, leaving 15 bases between them. Germline V gene lookup returns CDR1 SGHRS and CDR2 YFSETQ. CDR3 protein: CASSSGLGGYEQFF. CDR3 DNA sequence: TGCGCCAGCAGCTCGGGGTTAGGGGGATATGAGCAGTTCTTC. Drawing the rest from reference TRBV5-1 and TRBJ2-1, the complete variable domain is KAGVTQTPRYLIKTRGQQVTLSCSPISGHRSVSWYQQTPGQGLQFLFEYFSETQRNKGNFPGRFSGRQFSNSRSEMNVSTLELGDSALYLCASSSGLGGYEQFFGPGTRLTVL.

CDR3 sequence (DNA): TGTGCCAGCAGCCTAGCGGGAGTAAGGTACGAGCAGTACTTC. Translation: CASSLAGVRYEQYF. The gene calls are TRBV6-6 and TRBJ2-7; 10 positions match TRBD2. CDR3 length: 14 amino acids. Germline trimming cut 6 bases from V and 4 bases from J; bases unmatched to any gene: 6. Per the germline V gene, CDR1 is MNHNY and CDR2 is SVGAGI (reference sequence).

The V and J genes are TRBV28 and TRBJ2-5; D unresolved. Trimming shortened V by 4 bases and J by 6 bases, and 15 bases separated the two germline ends. The V gene's germline CDR1 is MDHEN and CDR2 SYDVKM. CDR3 length equals 14 residues. For the CDR3, the DNA is TGTGCCAGCAGTTCCACGGTGGTGGTACAGACCCAGTACTTC. It translates to CASSSTVVVQTQYF. The whole variable domain, filled in from reference TRBV28 and TRBJ2-5, reads DVKVTQSSRYLVKRTGEKVFLECVQDMDHENMFWYRQDPGLGLRLIYFSYDVKMKEKGDIPEGYSVSREKKERFSLILESASTNQTSMYLCASSSTVVVQTQYFGPGTRLLVL.

V is TRBV7-9 and J is TRBJ2-5; D assignment may be TRBD1 or TRBD2 (5 bases each). CDR1 and CDR2 from the germline V gene are SEHNR and FQNEAQ (reference sequence). Between the trimmed V and J ends, which lost 3 bases and 5 bases, there was a span of 13 bases. This CDR3 is 14 amino acids long. The chain's CDR3 is CASSFQGAGETQYF. In DNA, the CDR3 is TGTGCCAGCAGCTTCCAGGGCGCGGGTGAGACCCAGTACTTC.

The V call is TRBV4-3, the J call TRBJ2-7; D assignment may be TRBD1 or TRBD2 (5 bases each). Trimming pared 3 bases from V and 2 bases from J, leaving 8 bases between. This CDR3 has 13 residues. The germline CDR1 and CDR2 sequences are LGHNA and YSLEER. The CDR3 is CASSQGPAYEQYF. CDR3 nucleotide sequence: TGCGCCAGCAGCCAGGGACCAGCCTACGAGCAGTACTTC.

The genes are TRBV4-2 and TRBJ1-4, with D perhaps matching TRBD1 (6 bases). Looked up from germline, CDR1 is LGHNA and CDR2 is YNFKEQ. The CDR3 is 16 residues long. With 0 bases removed from V and 7 bases from J, the gap between germline ends came to 15 bases. CDR3 in amino acids: CASSQDGTGITEKLFF. CDR3 in DNA: TGTGCCAGCAGCCAAGATGGTACAGGGATTACTGAAAAACTGTTTTTT.

CDR3 DNA sequence: TGTGCCAGCAGCCCCGAGGCCGCGCTATTCCCCTACGAGCAGTACTTC. Translating it yields CASSPEAALFPYEQYF. The chain joins TRBV27 to TRBJ2-7; D gene ambiguous. CDR1 is MNHEY, CDR2 SMNVEV, per germline (reference sequence). Trimming stripped 6 bases from V and 2 bases from J, with 20 bases between. This CDR3 contains 16 residues.

The chain joins TRBV2 to TRBJ2-3; 8 nucleotides line up with TRBD1. V gave up 4 bases and J gave up 2 bases; unmatched junction bases: 8. The CDR3 loop spans 16 amino acids. Per the germline V gene, CDR1 is SNHLY and CDR2 is FYNNEI. The CDR3 DNA sequence: TGTGCCAGCAGTGTCCCCCCAGGGGGCCACACAGATACGCAGTATTTT. Protein: CASSVPPGGHTDTQYF.

This sequence joins TRBV3-1 (or the pseudogene TRBV3-2) and TRBJ1-6, with D possibly TRBD1 on 6 matching bases. Trimming took off 4 bases at V and 7 bases at J, with 14 bases between the two ends. This CDR3 region has 15 residues. The V gene's germline CDR1 is LGHDT and CDR2 YNNKEL (reference sequence). The CDR3 spells CASSRQSGGNSPLHF. In nucleotides, the CDR3 is TGTGCCAGCAGCCGCCAATCCGGGGGCAATTCACCCCTCCACTTT.

The rearrangement joins TRBV5-4 to TRBJ1-1; TRBD1 might be the D (5 bases). Trimming removed 2 bases at V and 4 bases at J, with 15 bases between. From germline, CDR1 is SGHNT and CDR2 YYREEE (reference sequence). This CDR3 comprises 15 residues. CDR3 in DNA: TGTGCCAGCAGCTTTGGCGGTCAGGGCTTCACTGAAGCTTTCTTT. Translated: CASSFGGQGFTEAFF.

The rearrangement uses TRBV7-9 and TRBJ2-1; TRBD2 matches at 8 bases. This CDR3 spans 11 amino acids. From germline, CDR1 is SEHNR and CDR2 FQNEAQ (reference sequence). V shed 5 bases and J 16 bases; nucleotides not matched to a gene: 7. CDR3 DNA: TGTGCCAGCAGCACCGGGACTAGTCCTTTCTTC. Encoded protein: CASSTGTSPFF. Filled out from reference TRBV7-9 and TRBJ2-1, the complete variable domain reads DTGVSQNPRHKITKRGQNVTFRCDPISEHNRLYWYRQTLGQGPEFLTYFQNEAQLEKSRLLSDRFSAERPKGSFSTLEIQRTEQGDSAMYLCASSTGTSPFFGPGTRLTVL.

The J gene is TRBJ2-5, the V gene TRBV7-3; maybe TRBD1 (5 bases). The V end was cut by 0 bases, the J end by 2 bases, with 10 bases between. Germline lookup yields CDR1 SGHTA and CDR2 FQGTGA. The CDR3 is made up of 15 amino acids. This CDR3 is CASSLTGQGQETQYF. CDR3 sequence (DNA): TGTGCCAGCAGCTTAACGGGGCAGGGACAAGAGACCCAGTACTTC.

The J gene is TRBJ1-4, the V gene TRBV13; 10 bases fit TRBD1. With V trimmed by 5 bases and J by 6 bases, 18 bases remained unmatched. The germline V gene has CDR1 PRHDT and CDR2 FYEKMQ (reference sequence). The CDR3 consists of 19 residues. As DNA, the CDR3 is TGTGCCAGCAGCCGCCAGGACAGGGGGGGATCCATAGGGGATGAAAAACTGTTTTTT. Translation gives CASSRQDRGGSIGDEKLFF.

DNA of the CDR3: TGTGCCAGCAGCCTCGGTTCCTTCAACACTGAAGCTTTCTTT. Protein product: CASSLGSFNTEAFF. This chain joins TRBV9 and TRBJ1-1; D unresolved. CDR3 length: 14 amino acids. The V gene's germline CDR1 is SGDLS and CDR2 YYNGEE. V was shortened by 4 bases and J by 2 bases, with 12 bases between the two germline ends.

The chain carries TRBV7-9 and TRBJ2-7; tentatively, D is TRBD2 (5 bases). Trimming stripped 5 bases from V and 2 bases from J, with 10 bases between. This CDR3 comprises 13 residues. Per the germline V gene, CDR1 is SEHNR and CDR2 is FQNEAQ (reference sequence). The CDR3 DNA sequence: TGTGCCAGCAGCCCAGGACTCCCCTACGAGCAGTACTTC. This codes for CASSPGLPYEQYF. The full variable domain, its missing parts supplied by reference TRBV7-9 and TRBJ2-7, is DTGVSQNPRHKITKRGQNVTFRCDPISEHNRLYWYRQTLGQGPEFLTYFQNEAQLEKSRLLSDRFSAERPKGSFSTLEIQRTEQGDSAMYLCASSPGLPYEQYFGPGTRLTVT.

About this clone: At one end the junction does not follow the germline gene, possibly because of a read error. The rearrangement links TRBV12-3 or TRBV12-4 to TRBJ2-7; 10 nucleotides match TRBD2. CDR3 length: 13 residues. CDR3 bases: TGTGCCAGCAGTCTAGCGGGGGCCTACGAGCAGTACTTC. This codes for CASSLAGAYEQYF.

The rearrangement uses TRBV7-2 and TRBJ2-3; a possible D gene is TRBD2 (6 bases). The germline V gene has CDR1 SGHTA and CDR2 FQGNSA. The V and J ends lost 3 bases and 0 bases respectively, with 7 bases between them. The length of the CDR3 is 14 residues. The CDR3 coding sequence is TGTGCCAGCAGCTTCGGAGGGAGCACAGATACGCAGTATTTT. Translating gives CASSFGGSTDTQYF.

The chain is built from TRBV6-1 and TRBJ2-7; D unresolved. CDR3 length: 14 amino acids. Germline V gene lookup returns CDR1 MNHNS and CDR2 SASEGT. Trimming stripped 3 bases from V and 0 bases from J, with 9 bases between. The CDR3 here is CASSDGPSSYEQYF. The DNA of the CDR3 is TGTGCCAGCAGTGATGGACCGTCCTCCTACGAGCAGTACTTC.

CDR3 loop: CASGRDRGGTEAFF. The DNA of the CDR3 is TGTGCCAGCGGAAGGGACAGGGGCGGCACTGAAGCTTTCTTT. This rearrangement joins TRBV2 to TRBJ1-1; TRBD1 agrees at 10 bases. The length of the CDR3 is 14 residues. Germline V gives CDR1 SNHLY, CDR2 FYNNEI. The V segment lost 8 bases and the J segment 4 bases; nucleotides outside the gene matches: 7. The variable domain in full, with the rest retrieved from reference TRBV2 and TRBJ1-1, is EPEVTQTPSHQVTQMGQEVILRCVPISNHLYFYWYRQILGQKVEFLVSFYNNEISEKSEIFDDQFSVERPDGSNFTLKIRSTKLEDSAMYFCASGRDRGGTEAFFGQGTRLTVV.

The chain uses TRBV4-3 and TRBJ2-4; 10 positions match TRBD2. Germline trimming cut 0 bases from V and 1 base from J; bases unmatched to any gene: 9. CDR3 length: 19 amino acids. Germline V gene lookup returns CDR1 LGHNA and CDR2 YSLEER. CDR3 in DNA: TGCGCCAGCAGCCAAGATTTTAGCGGGAGGAGAACGGCCAAAAACATTCAGTACTTC. It is translated as CASSQDFSGRRTAKNIQYF.

The genes are TRBV21-1 and TRBJ2-7; TRBD1 was called by the table and not checked on the DNA. TRBV21-1 is annotated as a pseudogene. The CDR3 has 16 amino acids. The CDR3 nucleotides are TGTGCCAGCAGCAAAGTTGGGCAGGGATGGATCTACGAGCAGTACTTC. Amino acid sequence: CASSKVGQGWIYEQYF.

The rearrangement uses TRBV5-1 and TRBJ1-1; D call uncertain. This CDR3 comprises 12 residues. Trimming left V 0 bases short and J 5 bases short, with 5 bases between. Germline V lookup: CDR1 SGHRS, CDR2 YFSETQ. Here the CDR3 reads CASSLVGTEAFF. CDR3 DNA sequence: TGCGCCAGCAGCTTGGTTGGTACTGAAGCTTTCTTT.